The T cell receptor beta chain described here comes from a study of long-term antiretroviral therapy in people with HIV. Overall study findings and caveats: Clonal expansions arising prior to ART prevailed in the repertoire at every time point.

PBMC samples from each donor numbered at least one pre-ART and at least two post-ART. V was pared by 5 bases and J by 7 bases, with 9 bases between. CDR1 and CDR2 (germline): MDHEN, SYDVKM. The CDR3 totals 12 residues. Survey level was the resolution at which the v3.0 immunoSEQ assay ran. The protocol was immunoSEQ multiplex PCR, while the TCRdb copy is restricted to in-frame clones and leaves out a portion. The sample consists of tens of thousands of clones, over 75% of them appearing once. Points on this clone: The antigen remains unidentified.

This sequence originates from a man under 40 with HIV. V and J are TRBV28 and TRBJ1-5; the D is unclear. Material: unsorted PBMCs, obtained 1.5 years after starting antiretroviral therapy. The CDR3 is CASSTPNQPQHF. The CDR3 nucleotides read TGTGCCAGCAGTACGCCCAACCAGCCCCAGCATTTT.